This entry concerns a single T cell receptor beta chain. Its cognate antigen is unknown. This sample was included in a study of cytomegalovirus exposure and HLA in healthy donors. Study-wide background: It was reported in a later analysis that the same platform had been used for the 120 validation repertoires as for the 550 to 700 first-cohort repertoires. General study findings and limits: The study designated fewer than 200 TCR beta chains cytomegalovirus-associated.

With V trimmed by 1 base and J by 5 bases, 1 base remained unmatched. Germline lookup yields CDR1 SGHNT and CDR2 YYREEE (reference sequence). The CDR3 totals 13 residues. The donors were in the approximately 120-subject validation cohort, distinct from the roughly 600-subject first cohort. TCRdb's copy holds only in-frame clones and misses some; the assay was immunoSEQ multiplex PCR. The sample holds approximately 270,000 clones, roughly 84% seen once. V is TRBV5-4 and J is TRBJ2-3; 7 bases are shared with TRBD2. The sequenced sample consisted of PBMCs. The receptor was derived from a man aged 18-30 years in good health and CMV-seropositive. CDR3 amino acids: CASSLSGEDTQYF. For the CDR3, the DNA is TGTGCCAGCAGCTTGAGCGGGGAAGATACGCAGTATTTT. Complete variable domain (other parts from reference TRBV5-4 and TRBJ2-3): ETGVTQSPTHLIKTRGQQVTLRCSSQSGHNTVSWYQQALGQGPQFIFQYYREEENGRGNFPPRFSGLQFPNYSSELNVNALELDDSALYLCASSLSGEDTQYFGPGTRLTVL.